A few counts support the clone carrying this T cell receptor beta chain. The antigen remains unidentified. Tagging with unique molecular identifiers was a feature of the TCR beta cDNA libraries. Once roughly 1 to 11 million T cells were used, roughly 500,000 cDNA molecules resulted. In TCRdb, the PCR reads were re-called with MiXCR into one record per CDR3 protein. This table holds 380,000 or so distinct CDR3 sequences, roughly 35% found once. V was clipped by 0 bases and J by 1 base, with 12 bases between them. This CDR3 is 16 amino acids long. Germline V lookup: CDR1 ENHRY, CDR2 SYGVKD. This specimen comes from a study of post-analysis software for immune sequencing data. Study-wide results and caveats: Controls showed significantly higher normalized Chao1 diversity than did multiple sclerosis patients. With TRBV5-6, TRBV5-1 and TRBV20-1 included, about five TRBV segments were more frequent in patients than in controls. Batch-mates among the samples co-clustered strongly by F measure.

The gene calls are TRBV10-3 and TRBJ1-2, with D hard to call. The sample taken for sequencing was blood. The sequence was obtained from a girl under 18 with multiple sclerosis. The CDR3 DNA reads TGTGCCATCAGTGAGTCGGGCCAGAGTAATAACTATGGCTACACCTTC. Its protein is CAISESGQSNNYGYTF.